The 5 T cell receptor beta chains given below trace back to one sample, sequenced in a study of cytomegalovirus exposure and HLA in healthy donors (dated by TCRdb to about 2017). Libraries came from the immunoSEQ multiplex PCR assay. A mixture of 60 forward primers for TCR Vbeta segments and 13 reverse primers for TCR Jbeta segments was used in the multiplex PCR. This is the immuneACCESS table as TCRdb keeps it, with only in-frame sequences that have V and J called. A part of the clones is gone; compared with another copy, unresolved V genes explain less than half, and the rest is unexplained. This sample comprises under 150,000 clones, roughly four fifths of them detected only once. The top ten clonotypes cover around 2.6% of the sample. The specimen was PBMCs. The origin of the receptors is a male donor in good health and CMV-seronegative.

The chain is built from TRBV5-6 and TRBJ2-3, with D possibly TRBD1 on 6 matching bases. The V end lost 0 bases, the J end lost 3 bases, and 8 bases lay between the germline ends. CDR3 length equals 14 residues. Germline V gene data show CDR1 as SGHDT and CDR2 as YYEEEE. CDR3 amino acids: CASSLVQGTDTQYF. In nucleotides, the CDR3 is TGTGCCAGCAGCTTGGTTCAGGGGACAGATACGCAGTATTTT. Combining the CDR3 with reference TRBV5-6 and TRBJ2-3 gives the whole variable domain DAGVTQSPTHLIKTRGQQVTLRCSPKSGHDTVSWYQQALGQGPQFIFQYYEEEERQRGNFPDRFSGHQFPNYSSELNVNALLLGDSALYLCASSLVQGTDTQYFGPGTRLTVL.

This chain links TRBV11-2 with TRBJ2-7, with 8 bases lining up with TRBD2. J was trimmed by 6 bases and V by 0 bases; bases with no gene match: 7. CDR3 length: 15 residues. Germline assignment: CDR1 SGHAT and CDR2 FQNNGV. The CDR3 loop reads CASSLEGGRIGEQYF. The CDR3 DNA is TGTGCCAGCAGCTTAGAGGGCGGGAGGATCGGCGAGCAGTACTTC. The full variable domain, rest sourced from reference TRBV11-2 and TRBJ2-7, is EAGVAQSPRYKIIEKRQSVAFWCNPISGHATLYWYQQILGQGPKLLIQFQNNGVVDDSQLPKDRFSAERLKGVDSTLKIQPAKLEDSAVYLCASSLEGGRIGEQYFGPGTRLTVT.

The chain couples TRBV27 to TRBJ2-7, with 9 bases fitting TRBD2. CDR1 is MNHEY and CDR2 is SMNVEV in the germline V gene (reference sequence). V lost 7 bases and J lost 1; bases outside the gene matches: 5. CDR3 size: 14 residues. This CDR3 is CASIATSGSYEQYF. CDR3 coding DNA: TGTGCCAGCATCGCGACTAGCGGTTCCTACGAGCAGTACTTC.

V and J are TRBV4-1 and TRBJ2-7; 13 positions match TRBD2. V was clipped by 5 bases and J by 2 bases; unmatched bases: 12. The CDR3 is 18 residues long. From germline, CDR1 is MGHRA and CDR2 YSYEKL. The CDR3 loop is CASSSTSRLAGGPYEQYF. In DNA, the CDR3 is TGCGCCAGCAGCTCAACCTCCCGACTAGCGGGAGGCCCCTACGAGCAGTACTTC.

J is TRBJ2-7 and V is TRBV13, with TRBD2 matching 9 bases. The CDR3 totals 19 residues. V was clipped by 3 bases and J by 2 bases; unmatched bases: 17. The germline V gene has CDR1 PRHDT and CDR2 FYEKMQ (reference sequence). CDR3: CASSFLYKPGLAIAYEQYF. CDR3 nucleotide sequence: TGTGCCAGCAGCTTTCTGTACAAACCGGGACTAGCAATCGCCTACGAGCAGTACTTC.